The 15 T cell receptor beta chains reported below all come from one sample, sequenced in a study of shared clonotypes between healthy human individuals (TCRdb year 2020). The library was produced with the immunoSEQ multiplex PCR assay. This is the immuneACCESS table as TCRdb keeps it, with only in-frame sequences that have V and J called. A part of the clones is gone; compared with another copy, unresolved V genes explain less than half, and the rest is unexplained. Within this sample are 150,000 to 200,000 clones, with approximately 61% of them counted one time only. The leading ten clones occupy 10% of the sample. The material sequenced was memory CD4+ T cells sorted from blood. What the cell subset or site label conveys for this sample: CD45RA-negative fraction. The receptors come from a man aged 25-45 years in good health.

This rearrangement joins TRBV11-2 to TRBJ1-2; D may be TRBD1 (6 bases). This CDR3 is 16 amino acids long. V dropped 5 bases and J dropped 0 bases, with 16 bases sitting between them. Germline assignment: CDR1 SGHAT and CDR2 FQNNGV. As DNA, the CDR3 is TGTGCCAGCAGCCCAAGGGGACAACGCTCTAACTATGGCTACACCTTC. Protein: CASSPRGQRSNYGYTF.

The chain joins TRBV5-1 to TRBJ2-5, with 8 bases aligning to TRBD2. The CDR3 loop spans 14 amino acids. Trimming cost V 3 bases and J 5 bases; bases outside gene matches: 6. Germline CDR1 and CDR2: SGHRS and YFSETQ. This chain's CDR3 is CASSSGAGEETQYF. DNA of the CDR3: TGCGCCAGCAGCTCGGGAGCGGGAGAGGAGACCCAGTACTTC.

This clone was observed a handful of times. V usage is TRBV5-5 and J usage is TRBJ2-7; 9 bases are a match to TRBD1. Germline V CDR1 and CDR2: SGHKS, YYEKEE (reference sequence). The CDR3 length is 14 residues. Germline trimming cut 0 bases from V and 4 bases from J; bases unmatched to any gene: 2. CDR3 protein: CASSLGGQGYEQYF. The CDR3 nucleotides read TGTGCCAGCAGCTTGGGAGGACAGGGGTACGAGCAGTACTTC.

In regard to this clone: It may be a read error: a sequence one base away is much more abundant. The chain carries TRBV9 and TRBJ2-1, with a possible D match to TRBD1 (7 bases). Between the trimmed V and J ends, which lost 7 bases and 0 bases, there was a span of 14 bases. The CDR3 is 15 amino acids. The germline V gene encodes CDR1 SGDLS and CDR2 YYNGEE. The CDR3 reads CASGGTAISYNEQFF. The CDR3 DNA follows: TGTGCCAGCGGGGGGACAGCCATCTCCTACAATGAGCAGTTCTTC.

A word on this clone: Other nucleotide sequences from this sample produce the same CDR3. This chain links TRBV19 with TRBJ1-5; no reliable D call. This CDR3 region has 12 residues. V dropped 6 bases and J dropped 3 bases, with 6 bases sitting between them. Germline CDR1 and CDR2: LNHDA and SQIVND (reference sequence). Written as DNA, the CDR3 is TGTGCCAGTAGACAGATCAATCAGCCCCAGCATTTT. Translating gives CASRQINQPQHF. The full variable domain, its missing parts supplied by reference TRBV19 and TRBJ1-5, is DGGITQSPKYLFRKEGQNVTLSCEQNLNHDAMYWYRQDPGQGLRLIYYSQIVNDFQKGDIAEGYSVSREKKESFPLTVTSAQKNPTAFYLCASRQINQPQHFGDGTRLSIL.

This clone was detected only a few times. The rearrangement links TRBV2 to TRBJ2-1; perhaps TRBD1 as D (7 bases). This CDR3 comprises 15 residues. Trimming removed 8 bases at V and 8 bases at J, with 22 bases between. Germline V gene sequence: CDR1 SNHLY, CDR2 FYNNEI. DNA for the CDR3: TGTGCCAGCTGTCCTTTTGGGCAGGGGGGCGATGAGCAGTTCTTC. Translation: CASCPFGQGGDEQFF.

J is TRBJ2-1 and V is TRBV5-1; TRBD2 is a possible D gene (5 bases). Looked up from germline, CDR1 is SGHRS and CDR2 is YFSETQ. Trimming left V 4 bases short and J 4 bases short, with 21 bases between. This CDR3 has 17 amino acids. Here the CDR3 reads CASSPGGRALGYNEQFF. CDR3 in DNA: TGCGCCAGCAGCCCAGGTGGGCGGGCCCTAGGGTACAATGAGCAGTTCTTC.

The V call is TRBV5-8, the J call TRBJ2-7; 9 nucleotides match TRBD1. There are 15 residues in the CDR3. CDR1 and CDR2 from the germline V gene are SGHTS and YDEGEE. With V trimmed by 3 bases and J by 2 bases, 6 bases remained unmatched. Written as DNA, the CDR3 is TGTGCCAGCAGCTCGGGACAGGGAAAGGCCTACGAGCAGTACTTC. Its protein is CASSSGQGKAYEQYF.

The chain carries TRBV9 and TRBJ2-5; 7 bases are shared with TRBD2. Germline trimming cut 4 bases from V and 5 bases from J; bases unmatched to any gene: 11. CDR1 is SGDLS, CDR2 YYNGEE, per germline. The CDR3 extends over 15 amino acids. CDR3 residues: CASSPQRGKAETQYF. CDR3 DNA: TGTGCCAGCAGCCCTCAGCGGGGAAAGGCGGAGACCCAGTACTTC.

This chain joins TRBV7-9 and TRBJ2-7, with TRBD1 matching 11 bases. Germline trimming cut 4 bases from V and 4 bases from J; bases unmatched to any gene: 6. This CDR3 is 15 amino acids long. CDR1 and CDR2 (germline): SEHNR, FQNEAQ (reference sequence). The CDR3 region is CASSYEGQGAYEQYF. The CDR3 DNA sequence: TGTGCCAGCAGCTACGAAGGACAGGGGGCATACGAGCAGTACTTC.

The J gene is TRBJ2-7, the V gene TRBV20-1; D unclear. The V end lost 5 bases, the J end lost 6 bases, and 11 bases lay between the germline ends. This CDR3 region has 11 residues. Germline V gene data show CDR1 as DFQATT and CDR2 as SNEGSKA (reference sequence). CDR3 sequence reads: CSAPAPPEQYF. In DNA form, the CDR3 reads TGCAGTGCTCCGGCCCCCCCCGAGCAGTACTTC.

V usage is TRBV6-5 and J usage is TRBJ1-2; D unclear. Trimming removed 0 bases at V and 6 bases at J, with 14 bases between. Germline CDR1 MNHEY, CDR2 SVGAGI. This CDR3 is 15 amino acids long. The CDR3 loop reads CASSYSIATRDGYTF. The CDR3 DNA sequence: TGTGCCAGCAGTTACTCGATCGCCACCCGGGATGGCTACACCTTC.

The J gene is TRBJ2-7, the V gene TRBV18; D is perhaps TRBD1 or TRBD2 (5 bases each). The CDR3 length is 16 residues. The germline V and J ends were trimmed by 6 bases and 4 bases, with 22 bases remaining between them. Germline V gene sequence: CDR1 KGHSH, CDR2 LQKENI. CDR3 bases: TGTGCCAGCTCCCAATTCAGGGAGCCCACGCCATACGAGCAGTACTTC. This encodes CASSQFREPTPYEQYF.

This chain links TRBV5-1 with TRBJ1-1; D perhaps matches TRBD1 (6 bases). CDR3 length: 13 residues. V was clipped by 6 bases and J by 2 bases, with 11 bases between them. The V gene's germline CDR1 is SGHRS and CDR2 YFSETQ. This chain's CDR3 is CASTTGGNTEAFF. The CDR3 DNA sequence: TGCGCCAGCACCACCGGGGGCAACACTGAAGCTTTCTTT. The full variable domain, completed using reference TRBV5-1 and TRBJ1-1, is KAGVTQTPRYLIKTRGQQVTLSCSPISGHRSVSWYQQTPGQGLQFLFEYFSETQRNKGNFPGRFSGRQFSNSRSEMNVSTLELGDSALYLCASTTGGNTEAFFGQGTRLTVV.

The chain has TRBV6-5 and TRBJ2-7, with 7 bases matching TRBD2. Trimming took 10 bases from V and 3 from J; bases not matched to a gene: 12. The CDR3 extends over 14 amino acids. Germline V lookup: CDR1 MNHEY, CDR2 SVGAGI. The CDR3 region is CATHLGGFGYEQYF. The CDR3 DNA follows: TGTGCCACCCACCTCGGGGGGTTTGGCTACGAGCAGTACTTC.